This is a list of T cell receptor beta chains from one sample in a study of T-cell reconstitution after alpha-beta-depleted transplantation in children. TCRdb re-called the PCR reads with MiXCR, one entry per CDR3 protein. The sample has 360,000 or so distinct CDR3 sequences, about a fifth seen once. Specimen: PBMCs from the stem cell graft donor, collected from the stem cell graft. These receptors were obtained from a human donor who donated a stem cell graft to a child with acute myeloid leukemia. Both conserved end residues are part of each CDR3. The order of the fields is D gene, V gene, clone size, J gene, CDR3 protein, CDR3 DNA. A D gene is named only where the DNA matches it firmly. Size values are once, few and many counts, or a class for expanded clones, and some rows have none.

D gene: TRBD2
V gene: TRBV9
clone size: few
J gene: TRBJ2-5
CDR3 protein: CASSVVASGSEETQYF
CDR3 DNA: TGTGCCAGCAGCGTAGTGGCTAGCGGGAGCGAAGAGACCCAGTACTTC

D gene: TRBD2
V gene: TRBV4-2
clone size: -
J gene: TRBJ2-7
CDR3 protein: CASSQRLAGWYEQYF
CDR3 DNA: TGTGCCAGCAGCCAGCGACTAGCGGGTTGGTACGAGCAGTACTTC

D gene: TRBD1
V gene: TRBV12-3/TRBV12-4
clone size: -
J gene: TRBJ1-4
CDR3 protein: CASSILRTGSNEKLFF
CDR3 DNA: TGTGCCAGCAGTATACTAAGGACAGGTTCTAATGAAAAACTGTTTTTT

D gene: -
V gene: TRBV18
clone size: -
J gene: TRBJ2-7
CDR3 protein: CASSPPDGSYEQYF
CDR3 DNA: TGTGCCAGCTCACCACCGGACGGGAGCTACGAGCAGTACTTC

D gene: -
V gene: TRBV3-1
clone size: -
J gene: TRBJ1-6
CDR3 protein: CASTQQVHSSPLHF
CDR3 DNA: TGTGCCAGCACCCAACAGGTTCATAGTTCACCCCTCCACTTT

D gene: TRBD1
V gene: TRBV5-1
clone size: few
J gene: TRBJ2-6
CDR3 protein: CASSASGQGTSGANVLTF
CDR3 DNA: TGCGCCAGCAGCGCCTCGGGACAGGGGACCTCTGGGGCCAACGTCCTGACTTTC

D gene: -
V gene: TRBV29-1
clone size: many
J gene: TRBJ2-5
CDR3 protein: CSVEKTGQETQYF
CDR3 DNA: TGCAGCGTTGAAAAGACAGGACAAGAGACCCAGTACTTC

D gene: -
V gene: TRBV6-5
clone size: few
J gene: TRBJ2-2
CDR3 protein: CATRFGGAHNTGELFF
CDR3 DNA: TGTGCCACACGTTTCGGGGGCGCCCACAACACCGGGGAGCTGTTTTTT

D gene: -
V gene: TRBV21-1
clone size: few
J gene: TRBJ2-6
CDR3 protein: CASSKESSGEGLKIDLTF
CDR3 DNA: TGTGCCAGCAGCAAAGAAAGCTCCGGGGAAGGCCTTAAGATTGACCTGACTTTC

D gene: -
V gene: TRBV12-3/TRBV12-4
clone size: few
J gene: TRBJ2-7
CDR3 protein: CASSSYSFFTPAYEQYF
CDR3 DNA: TGTGCCAGCAGTTCCTACTCGTTTTTCACCCCTGCCTACGAGCAGTACTTC

D gene: -
V gene: TRBV27
clone size: -
J gene: TRBJ1-1
CDR3 protein: CASSPGTVTEAFF
CDR3 DNA: TGTGCCAGCAGTCCCGGGACCGTCACTGAAGCTTTCTTT

D gene: -
V gene: TRBV29-1
clone size: many
J gene: TRBJ1-1
CDR3 protein: CSVQQGMNTEAFF
CDR3 DNA: TGCAGCGTACAACAGGGTATGAACACTGAAGCTTTCTTT

D gene: -
V gene: TRBV7-2
clone size: -
J gene: TRBJ2-7
CDR3 protein: CASSLASTREQYF
CDR3 DNA: TGTGCCAGCAGCTTAGCGTCGACCCGGGAGCAGTACTTC

D gene: TRBD2
V gene: TRBV20-1
clone size: many
J gene: TRBJ2-1
CDR3 protein: CSAPLAGKSYNEQFF
CDR3 DNA: TGCAGTGCTCCGCTAGCGGGCAAGAGCTACAATGAGCAGTTCTTC

D gene: -
V gene: TRBV6-1
clone size: few
J gene: TRBJ1-6
CDR3 protein: CASSEVGKALHF
CDR3 DNA: TGTGCCAGCAGTGAAGTCGGCAAAGCCCTCCACTTT

D gene: -
V gene: TRBV29-1
clone size: -
J gene: TRBJ1-5
CDR3 protein: CSVRVSSNQPQHF
CDR3 DNA: TGCAGCGTCAGGGTTTCGAGCAATCAGCCCCAGCATTTT

D gene: -
V gene: TRBV5-1
clone size: -
J gene: TRBJ2-1
CDR3 protein: CASIGGAGSSSYNEQFF
CDR3 DNA: TGCGCCAGCATAGGCGGAGCAGGCTCGAGCTCCTACAATGAGCAGTTCTTC

D gene: TRBD1
V gene: TRBV29-1
clone size: -
J gene: TRBJ2-7
CDR3 protein: CSAGQGAEEQYF
CDR3 DNA: TGCAGCGCAGGACAGGGGGCAGAAGAGCAGTACTTC